These 4 T cell receptor beta chains share one sample of origin, sequenced in a study of T cells after yellow fever vaccination (dated by TCRdb to 2018 to 2020). The treatment or condition label, read with the paper, signifies: live attenuated yellow fever vaccine strain. Library preparation employed 5' RACE. Sequencing relied on an Illumina HiSeq 2500. In TCRdb, the public reads were trimmed at Q25 with fastp and aligned with MiXCR, with productive beta chains retained. For every CDR3 protein sequence, its rows merge into one entry that carries the most common genes and DNA. Present in this sample are approximately 580,000 distinct CDR3 sequences, less than 20% of which were seen just once. The ten largest clones capture 15% to 20% of the sample. This material consisted of PBMCs, taken around 5 days after the first yellow fever vaccination. These receptors all come from a young man who received the YFV17D yellow fever vaccine.

CDR3 DNA: TGTGCCAGCAGTTACTCGACCGGGCCGGGAGACACTGAAGCTTTCTTT. Residues: CASSYSTGPGDTEAFF. The chain carries TRBV6-5 and TRBJ1-1; D not resolved. V lost 0 bases and J 3 bases, leaving 14 bases between the germline ends. This CDR3 has 16 residues. Germline V gene data show CDR1 as MNHEY and CDR2 as SVGAGI.

As concerns this clonotype: Relative to the germline gene, one junction end is altered; a read error may explain this. The DNA for the CDR3 is TGTGCCAGTAGTATCGGACTAGGACGCTCCTACAATGAGCAGTCCTTC. This codes for CASSIGLGRSYNEQSF. This chain connects TRBV19 to TRBJ2-1, with 7 bases that match TRBD2. This CDR3 spans 16 amino acids. Germline lookup yields CDR1 LNHDA and CDR2 SQIVND (reference sequence).

This clonotype turned up a few times. This chain connects TRBV5-6 to TRBJ1-5; a possible D gene is TRBD1 (5 bases). Trimming cost V 6 bases and J 6 bases, with 13 bases left between them. This CDR3 region has 13 residues. Germline V gene lookup returns CDR1 SGHDT and CDR2 YYEEEE. As DNA, the CDR3 is TGTGCCAGCACCACTGGGGGGGGTCAGCCCCAGCATTTT. Its protein product is CASTTGGGQPQHF. The full variable domain, with the rest looked up from reference TRBV5-6 and TRBJ1-5, is DAGVTQSPTHLIKTRGQQVTLRCSPKSGHDTVSWYQQALGQGPQFIFQYYEEEERQRGNFPDRFSGHQFPNYSSELNVNALLLGDSALYLCASTTGGGQPQHFGDGTRLSIL.

The chain links TRBV30 to TRBJ2-7; 9 bases fit TRBD1. The CDR3 extends over 14 amino acids. Germline values: CDR1 GTSNPN, CDR2 SVGIG (reference sequence). J was trimmed by 3 bases and V by 1 base; bases with no gene match: 4. CDR3 DNA sequence: TGTGCCTGGAGTGAACCGGGACAGGGCTACGAGCAGTACTTC. Translation gives CAWSEPGQGYEQYF.